Listed here are 10 T cell receptor beta chains from one sample, sequenced in a study of blood T cell repertoires in COVID-19. Assay used: immunoSEQ multiplex PCR; TCRdb lists only in-frame clones, some missing. The table has 200,000 or so clones, 80% to 90% seen once; the top ten hold about 2.2%. Sequencing was done on a sample of peripheral blood. The origin of the receptors is a woman in her fifties or sixties with acute or convalescent COVID-19.

Of note for this clone: Other DNA sequences of this sample code for an identical CDR3. This chain links TRBV29-1 with TRBJ2-5; no firm D call. The germline V and J ends were trimmed by 4 bases and 5 bases, with 11 bases remaining between them. The CDR3 runs 12 residues. The germline V gene has CDR1 SQVTM and CDR2 ANQGSEA. The DNA for the CDR3 is TGCAGCGTTGTGGGCGAAAGGGAGACCCAGTACTTC. Translated: CSVVGERETQYF.

The gene calls are TRBV6-1 and TRBJ1-2, with a weak D call TRBD1 (5 bases). Germline V gene sequence: CDR1 MNHNS, CDR2 SASEGT. The CDR3 loop spans 16 amino acids. V lost 3 bases and J 4 bases, leaving 18 bases between the germline ends. The CDR3 spells CASSDAFRVAGYGYTF. In DNA form, the CDR3 reads TGTGCCAGCAGTGATGCCTTCAGGGTAGCGGGCTATGGCTACACCTTC.

This sequence joins TRBV2 and TRBJ1-1; tentatively, D is TRBD1 (5 bases). Trimming took 8 bases from V and 0 from J, leaving 10 bases between them. CDR3 length: 13 amino acids. Germline V gene lookup returns CDR1 SNHLY and CDR2 FYNNEI. The CDR3 bases are TGTGCCAGCCACAGGTCCATGAACACTGAAGCTTTCTTT. As protein: CASHRSMNTEAFF.

The chain employs TRBV11-3 and TRBJ2-2; the D is unclear. Germline lookup yields CDR1 SGHNT and CDR2 YENEEA. Deletions cut 2 bases from V and 1 base from J, with 5 bases between. This CDR3 contains 14 residues. The CDR3 here is CASSLSQNTGELFF. CDR3 in DNA: TGTGCCAGCAGCTTATCCCAGAACACCGGGGAGCTGTTTTTT.

The V and J genes are TRBV3-1 (or the pseudogene TRBV3-2) and TRBJ1-4; D might be TRBD1 (6 bases). This CDR3 contains 12 residues. The V and J ends lost 1 base and 14 bases respectively, with 11 bases between them. Germline V CDR1 and CDR2: LGHDT, YNNKEL (reference sequence). CDR3 in DNA: TGTGCCAGCAGCCAAGCCCGGGACAAGCTGTTTTTT. This codes for CASSQARDKLFF.

The J gene is TRBJ1-2, the V gene TRBV6-1; D call uncertain. Trimming removed 0 bases from V and 3 bases from J, with 11 bases in between. This CDR3 is 15 amino acids long. Germline CDR1 MNHNS, CDR2 SASEGT. The CDR3 is CASSEAGTFYYGYTF. DNA for the CDR3: TGTGCCAGCAGTGAAGCTGGCACCTTTTACTATGGCTACACCTTC.

The chain recombines TRBV5-1 with TRBJ1-6; 7 bases align to TRBD1. The CDR3 runs 14 residues. After removal of 2 bases from V and 9 bases from J, the junction contained 5 bases not matched to a gene. Per the germline V gene, CDR1 is SGHRS and CDR2 is YFSETQ. CDR3 nucleotides: TGCGCCAGCAGCTTAGGACAGGATCTTTCACCCCTCCACTTT. Translation: CASSLGQDLSPLHF.

The J gene is TRBJ1-2, the V gene TRBV2; maybe TRBD1 (5 bases). This CDR3 region has 13 residues. The V gene's germline CDR1 is SNHLY and CDR2 FYNNEI. Trimming removed 3 bases at V and 1 base at J, with 6 bases between. The CDR3 here is CASSDQGNYGYTF. The CDR3 DNA is TGTGCCAGCAGTGATCAGGGTAACTATGGCTACACCTTC.

The chain is built from TRBV6-5 and TRBJ2-1, with 14 bases fitting TRBD2. Trimming removed 6 bases from V and 8 bases from J; junction bases left unmatched: 6. CDR1 and CDR2 (germline): MNHEY, SVGAGI. CDR3 length: 15 amino acids. CDR3 sequence (DNA): TGTGCCAGCAGCGTGACTAGCGGGGGGGTGGATGAGCAGTTCTTC. It specifies CASSVTSGGVDEQFF.

This clone has a handful of counts. In the same sample, other DNA sequences code for this CDR3. The gene calls are TRBV5-1 and TRBJ1-4, with D possibly being TRBD1 (5 bases). This CDR3 is 14 amino acids long. The germline V gene has CDR1 SGHRS and CDR2 YFSETQ. V shed 1 base and J shed 8 bases, with 12 bases lying between them. In DNA, the CDR3 is TGCGCCAGCAGCTTGAGGGGTCCCGGAGAAAAACTGTTTTTT. Its translation is CASSLRGPGEKLFF.